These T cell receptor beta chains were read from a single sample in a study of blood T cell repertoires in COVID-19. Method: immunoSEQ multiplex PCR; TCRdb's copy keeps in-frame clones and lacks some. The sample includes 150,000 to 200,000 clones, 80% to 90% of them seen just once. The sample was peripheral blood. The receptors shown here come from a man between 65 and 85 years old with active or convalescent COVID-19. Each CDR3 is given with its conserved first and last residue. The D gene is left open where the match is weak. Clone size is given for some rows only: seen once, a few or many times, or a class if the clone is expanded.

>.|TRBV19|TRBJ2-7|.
CASSRSDGRGYEQYF
TGTGCCAGTAGTAGAAGTGATGGCCGGGGCTACGAGCAGTACTTC
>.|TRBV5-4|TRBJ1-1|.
CASRAMSRVNTEAFF
TGTGCCAGCAGAGCCATGAGCAGGGTGAACACTGAAGCTTTCTTT
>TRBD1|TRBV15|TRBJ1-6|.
CATSRAKPRTGGNSPLHF
TGTGCCACCAGCAGAGCAAAGCCTCGGACAGGAGGGAATTCACCCCTCCACTTT
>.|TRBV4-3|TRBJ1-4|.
CASSQDLRGSSEKLFF
TGCGCCAGCAGCCAGGACCTCAGGGGCTCAAGCGAAAAACTGTTTTTT
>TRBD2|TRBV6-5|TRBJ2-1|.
CASRTGGGGEQFF
TGTGCCAGCAGAACGGGGGGGGGAGGTGAGCAGTTCTTC
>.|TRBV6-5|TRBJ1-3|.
CASSSSIGNTIYF
TGTGCCAGCAGTTCATCAATCGGAAACACCATATATTTT
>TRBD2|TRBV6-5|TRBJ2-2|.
CASTRERGTGELFF
TGTGCCAGCACCCGGGAGCGGGGCACCGGGGAGCTGTTTTTT
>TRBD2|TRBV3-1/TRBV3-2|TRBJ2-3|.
CASSQRYWTSGSTDTQYF
TGTGCCAGCAGCCAAAGATATTGGACTAGCGGAAGCACAGATACGCAGTATTTT
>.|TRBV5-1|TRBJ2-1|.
CASSLGLDEQFF
TGCGCCAGCAGCTTGGGACTCGATGAGCAGTTCTTC
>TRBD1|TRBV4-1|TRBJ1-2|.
CAPPARDRTNYGYTF
TGCGCCCCCCCAGCCAGGGACAGGACAAACTATGGCTACACCTTC
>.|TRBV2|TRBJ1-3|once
CASSEGGGNTIYF
TGTGCCAGCAGTGAAGGGGGCGGAAACACCATATATTTT
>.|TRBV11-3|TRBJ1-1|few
CASSRTGNPEAFF
TGTGCCAGCAGTAGGACGGGGAATCCTGAAGCTTTCTTT
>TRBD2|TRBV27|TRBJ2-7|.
CASSLNSGRGEQYF
TGTGCCAGCAGTTTAAATAGCGGGAGGGGCGAGCAGTACTTC
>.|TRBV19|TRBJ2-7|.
CASSIPPGIPYEQYF
TGTGCCAGTAGTATTCCCCCGGGGATCCCCTACGAGCAGTACTTC
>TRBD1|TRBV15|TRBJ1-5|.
CATGQGLNQPQHF
TGTGCCACCGGACAGGGATTGAATCAGCCCCAGCATTTT
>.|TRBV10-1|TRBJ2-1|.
CASSEGASKVHEQFF
TGCGCCAGCAGTGAGGGGGCGTCCAAGGTCCATGAGCAGTTCTTC
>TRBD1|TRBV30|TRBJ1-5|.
CAWSLGQPNQPQHF
TGTGCCTGGAGTCTGGGACAGCCCAATCAGCCCCAGCATTTT
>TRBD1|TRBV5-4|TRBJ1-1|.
CASSITGAPEAFF
TGTGCCAGCAGCATAACAGGGGCTCCTGAAGCTTTCTTT
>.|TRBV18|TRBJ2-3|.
CASSRQGTDTQYF
TGTGCCAGCTCACGGCAGGGCACAGATACGCAGTATTTT
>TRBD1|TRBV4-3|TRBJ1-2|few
CASSRDTGGGYGYTF
TGCGCCAGCAGCCGCGACACAGGGGGCGGCTATGGCTACACCTTC
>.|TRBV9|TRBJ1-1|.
CASSPEQGMNTEAFF
TGTGCCAGCAGCCCCGAACAGGGTATGAACACTGAAGCTTTCTTT
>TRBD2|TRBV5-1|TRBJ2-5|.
CASSSRLTSGTSQETQYF
TGCGCCAGCAGCTCTAGACTGACTAGCGGGACCTCTCAAGAGACCCAGTACTTC
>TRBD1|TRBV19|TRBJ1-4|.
CASSIGQGSATNEKLFF
TGTGCCAGTAGTATAGGACAGGGATCTGCAACTAATGAAAAACTGTTTTTT
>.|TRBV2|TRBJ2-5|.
CASRRDQETQYF
TGTGCCAGCAGACGGGACCAAGAGACCCAGTACTTC
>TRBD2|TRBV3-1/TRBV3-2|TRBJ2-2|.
CASSYPSGTSGELFF
TGTGCCAGCAGCTACCCCTCCGGGACTAGCGGTGAGCTGTTTTTT
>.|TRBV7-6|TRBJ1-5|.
CASSFRWDSLVLGNQPQHF
TGTGCCAGCAGCTTCCGGTGGGACTCACTAGTCTTGGGCAATCAGCCCCAGCATTTT
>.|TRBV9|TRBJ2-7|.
CASSVDGRFYEQYF
TGTGCCAGCAGCGTAGATGGCCGTTTCTACGAGCAGTACTTC
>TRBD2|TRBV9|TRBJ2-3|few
CASSVWSGGSSVPDTQYF
TGTGCCAGCAGCGTATGGAGCGGGGGTTCTTCGGTCCCAGATACGCAGTATTTT
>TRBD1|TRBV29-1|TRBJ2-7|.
CSVGDRVGSYEQYF
TGCAGCGTTGGGGACAGGGTTGGGTCCTACGAGCAGTACTTC
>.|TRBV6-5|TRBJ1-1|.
CATRSPLGTLEAFF
TGTGCCACGAGGTCACCCTTGGGGACACTTGAAGCTTTCTTT
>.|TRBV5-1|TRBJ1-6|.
CASSPRDSYNSPLHF
TGCGCCAGCAGCCCCCGGGACTCCTATAATTCACCCCTCCACTTT
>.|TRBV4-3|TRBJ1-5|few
CASSAAVPPQTPQHF
TGCGCCAGCAGCGCTGCGGTCCCTCCCCAAACGCCCCAGCATTTT
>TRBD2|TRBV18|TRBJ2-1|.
CASSPPGAGGIYNEQFF
TGTGCCAGCTCACCACCCGGGGCGGGAGGCATATACAATGAGCAGTTCTTC
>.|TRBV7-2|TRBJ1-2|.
CASSTGFQAYGYTF
TGTGCCAGCAGCACGGGATTCCAAGCATATGGCTACACCTTC
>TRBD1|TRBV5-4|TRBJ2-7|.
CASSTRDRDHEQYF
TGTGCCAGCAGCACCCGGGACAGGGACCACGAGCAGTACTTC
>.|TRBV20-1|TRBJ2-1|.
CSASWPGDPLRGQFF
TGCAGTGCTAGTTGGCCAGGCGACCCCCTACGGGGGCAGTTCTTC
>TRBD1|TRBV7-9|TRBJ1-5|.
CASSFTGGNQPQHF
TGTGCCAGCAGCTTCACAGGGGGCAATCAGCCCCAGCATTTT
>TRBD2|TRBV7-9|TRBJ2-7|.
CASSLGQGLAGGLGYEQYF
TGTGCCAGCAGCTTAGGACAAGGACTAGCGGGGGGGTTAGGCTACGAGCAGTACTTC
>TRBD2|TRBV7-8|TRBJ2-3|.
CASSLPFAGGPDTQYF
TGTGCCAGCAGCTTACCCTTTGCGGGGGGGCCGGATACGCAGTATTTT
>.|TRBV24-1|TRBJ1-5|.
CATGQFWPQHF
TGTGCCACCGGCCAATTTTGGCCCCAGCATTTT
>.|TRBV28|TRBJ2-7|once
CASSPPNRAYEQYF
TGTGCCAGCAGTCCCCCGAACAGGGCCTACGAGCAGTACTTC
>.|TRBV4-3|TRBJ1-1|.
CASSHKNTEAFF
TGCGCCAGCAGCCACAAGAACACTGAAGCTTTCTTT
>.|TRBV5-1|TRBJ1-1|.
CASSFKMNTEAFF
TGCGCCAGCAGCTTCAAAATGAACACTGAAGCTTTCTTT
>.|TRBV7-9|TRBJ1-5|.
CASSLSEANQPQHF
TGTGCCAGCAGCTTATCTGAAGCCAATCAGCCCCAGCATTTT
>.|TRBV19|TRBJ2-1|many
CASTLGGADEQFF
TGTGCCAGTACCTTAGGGGGAGCGGATGAGCAGTTCTTC
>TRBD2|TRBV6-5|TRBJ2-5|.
CANSGTKETQYF
TGTGCCAATTCCGGGACTAAAGAGACCCAGTACTTC
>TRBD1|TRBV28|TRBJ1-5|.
CASSSGSGGLGKPQHF
TGTGCCAGCAGCAGCGGGTCAGGGGGCTTAGGAAAGCCCCAGCATTTT
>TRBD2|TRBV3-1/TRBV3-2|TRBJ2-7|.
CASSPLGLAGGGRSYEQYF
TGTGCCAGCAGCCCGCTGGGACTAGCGGGGGGCGGAAGGTCCTACGAGCAGTACTTC
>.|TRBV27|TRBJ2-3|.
CASSIAGTDTQYF
TGTGCCAGCAGTATAGCGGGCACAGATACGCAGTATTTT
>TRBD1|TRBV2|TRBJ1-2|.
CASSEGQVAGYGYTF
TGTGCCAGCAGTGAGGGACAGGTCGCTGGCTATGGCTACACCTTC
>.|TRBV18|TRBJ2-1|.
CASSPLTQGDEQFF
TGTGCCAGCTCACCCCTAACGCAGGGTGACGAGCAGTTCTTC